A single sample gave rise to the 19 T cell receptor beta chains below, sequenced in a study of glioma-infiltrating T cells. Using RNA template, CDR3s of TCR alpha and beta were amplified with iRepertoire arm-PCR. From the multiplex PCR reads, TCRdb called clonotypes with MiXCR, one entry per CDR3 protein. The data hold 300,000 to 450,000 distinct CDR3 sequences, with roughly two fifths observed a single time. Sequencing used glioma tissue, nonneoplastic brain tissue, or PBMCs (not recorded which). All receptors come from a human donor with low-grade glioma or glioblastoma, undergoing nonglioma brain surgery, or in good health (not recorded which).

Comments on this clonotype: Possible read error: a much larger clone is one base away. The rearrangement links TRBV4-3 to TRBJ2-3; D is uncertain. This CDR3 region has 13 residues. Germline V lookup: CDR1 LGHNA, CDR2 YSLEER. V lost 1 base and J 8 bases, leaving 10 bases between the germline ends. The CDR3 is CASSQAGLGTQYF. CDR3 DNA: TGCGCCAGCAGCCAAGCTGGGTTGGGTACGCAGTATTTT.

The V gene is TRBV25-1, the J gene TRBJ1-1, with D maybe TRBD1 (6 bases). The V end was cut by 6 bases, the J end by 0 bases, with 8 bases between. Germline V CDR1 and CDR2: MGHDK, SYGVNS. This CDR3 is 13 amino acids long. The CDR3 sequence: CASSRGMNTEAFF. The CDR3 DNA is TGTGCCAGCAGCAGGGGTATGAACACTGAAGCTTTCTTT.

The V and J genes are TRBV14 and TRBJ2-2; perhaps D is TRBD1 or TRBD2 (6 bases each). Trimming left V 0 bases short and J 4 bases short, with 12 bases between. There are 16 residues in the CDR3. From germline, CDR1 is SGHDN and CDR2 FVKESK. CDR3 sequence (DNA): TGTGCCAGCAGCCAAGATCAGGAGGGGGTCACCGGGGAGCTGTTTTTT. It yields the protein CASSQDQEGVTGELFF.

The rearrangement uses TRBV7-2 and TRBJ1-1; D is ambiguous. This CDR3 comprises 13 residues. Trimming cost V 5 bases and J 8 bases, with 15 bases left between them. Germline V gene data show CDR1 as SGHTA and CDR2 as FQGNSA. In nucleotides, the CDR3 is TGTGCCAGCAGCCCCGGGATGCTAACAGAAGCTTTCTTT. As protein: CASSPGMLTEAFF.

The chain employs TRBV7-9 and TRBJ1-2; D is undetermined. The CDR3 is 13 amino acids. Germline assignment: CDR1 SEHNR and CDR2 FQNEAQ (reference sequence). V was clipped by 4 bases and J by 8 bases, with 14 bases between them. The CDR3 sequence: CASSSTTIEGYTF. In DNA form, the CDR3 reads TGTGCCAGCAGCTCGACGACCATTGAAGGCTACACCTTC.

As DNA, the CDR3 is TGCGCCAGCAGCCAGGATTCGAGGGCCCTGAAAAGCCGAAGCAGAAACACTGAAGCTTTCTTT. This encodes CASSQDSRALKSRSRNTEAFF. This chain joins TRBV4-1 and TRBJ1-1; D is undetermined. V lost 3 bases to trimming and J lost 2 bases, with 31 bases between them. This CDR3 region has 21 residues. Germline V lookup: CDR1 MGHRA, CDR2 YSYEKL.

A note on this clonotype: This may be a read error: a much more frequent sequence differs by one nucleotide. The V call is TRBV6-1, the J call TRBJ1-2; 9 bases line up with TRBD1. CDR1 MNHNS and CDR2 SASEGT come from the germline V gene. The CDR3 runs to 16 residues. The CDR3 loop reads CASSAALTGGDYGYAF. CDR3 DNA: TGTGCCAGCAGTGCCGCCCTGACAGGGGGAGACTATGGCTACGCCTTC.

This clonotype was observed at least ten times. The J gene is TRBJ2-3, the V gene TRBV20-1; D assignment may be TRBD1 or TRBD2 (5 bases each). Germline V gives CDR1 DFQATT, CDR2 SNEGSKA (reference sequence). The CDR3 spans 14 residues. V shed 1 base and J shed 0 bases, with 8 bases lying between them. Here the CDR3 DNA reads TGCAGTGCTAGAGCCCGGGACAGCACAGATACGCAGTATTTT. It translates to CSARARDSTDTQYF.

The chain combines TRBV5-1 with TRBJ1-5, with D uncertain. V lost 5 bases and J 4 bases, leaving 25 bases between the germline ends. Germline-derived CDR1 and CDR2 are SGHRS and YFSETQ. The CDR3 length is 18 residues. The CDR3 loop reads CASSPGDGRAAINQPQHF. CDR3 bases: TGCGCCAGCAGTCCCGGCGACGGAAGGGCGGCCATAAATCAGCCCCAGCATTTT.

This clonotype has at least ten counts. V usage is TRBV6-1 and J usage is TRBJ2-1; tentatively, D is TRBD1 (5 bases). Trimming took 6 bases from V and 6 from J, leaving 9 bases between them. Germline lookup yields CDR1 MNHNS and CDR2 SASEGT. This CDR3 spans 12 amino acids. CDR3 in amino acids: CASSRDSNEQFF. CDR3 DNA sequence: TGTGCCAGCAGCAGGGATTCCAATGAGCAGTTCTTC.

This sequence joins TRBV7-9 and TRBJ1-2, with D maybe TRBD1 (5 bases). This CDR3 region has 15 residues. Germline assignment: CDR1 SEHNR and CDR2 FQNEAQ (reference sequence). V lost 7 bases and J lost 5, with 20 bases in between. In nucleotides, the CDR3 is TGTGCCAGCATCTCGCTCCAGGGTGTAGGGTATGGCTACACCTTC. Protein product: CASISLQGVGYGYTF.

The table lists this clonotype with a few counts. CDR3 DNA sequence: TGTGCCAGCAGCCCCGACAGGGGGCGAATCACTGAAGCTTTCTTT. It codes for CASSPDRGRITEAFF. The rearrangement joins TRBV7-9 to TRBJ1-1; TRBD1 agrees at 10 bases. The length of the CDR3 is 15 residues. Trimming cost V 5 bases and J 4 bases; bases outside gene matches: 7. Germline-derived CDR1 and CDR2 are SEHNR and FQNEAQ (reference sequence).

The chain has TRBV7-9 and TRBJ2-7; 8 positions agree with TRBD1. CDR3 length equals 14 residues. The ends lost 4 bases at V and 5 bases at J; junction bases unmatched: 7. Looked up from germline, CDR1 is SEHNR and CDR2 is FQNEAQ (reference sequence). CDR3 protein: CASSSSAGGDEQYF. The DNA for the CDR3 is TGTGCCAGCAGCTCCTCCGCAGGGGGCGACGAGCAGTACTTC.

This clonotype has a count of ten or more. This chain uses TRBV27 with TRBJ2-1; a weak D match, TRBD2 (6 bases). CDR3 length: 15 amino acids. Germline values: CDR1 MNHEY, CDR2 SMNVEV (reference sequence). V was clipped by 7 bases and J by 5 bases, with 18 bases between them. This CDR3 is CASTPGSGIDNEQFF. In DNA, the CDR3 is TGTGCCAGCACGCCTGGTAGCGGTATAGACAATGAGCAGTTCTTC.

For this clonotype: A much larger clone sits a single nucleotide away, making a read error possible. The chain has TRBV28 and TRBJ2-7; D might be TRBD1 (5 bases). The CDR3 spans 13 residues. Looked up from germline, CDR1 is MDHEN and CDR2 is SYDVKM. CDR3 sequence reads: CASSLDIPYELYF. In DNA form, the CDR3 reads TGTGCCAGCAGCCTGGACATCCCCTACGAGCTGTACTTC.

In the case of this clonotype: Possible read error: a much larger clone is one base away. V is TRBV6-5 and J is TRBJ2-3, with D perhaps matching TRBD2 (6 bases). The CDR3 length is 13 residues. Germline CDR1 is MNHEY and CDR2 is SVGAGI. CDR3 sequence: CVSSYGGPGTQYF. CDR3 DNA: TGTGTCAGCAGTTACGGGGGTCCGGGCACGCAGTATTTT.

The chain has TRBV7-9 and TRBJ2-4; 10 bases map to TRBD1. Losses at the gene ends were 5 bases for V and 0 bases for J; bases not matched to a gene: 4. The CDR3 length is 16 residues. Germline V CDR1 and CDR2: SEHNR, FQNEAQ (reference sequence). The CDR3 nucleotides read TGTGCCAGCAGCGCCTGGACAGGGGGAGCCAAAAACATTCAGTACTTC. Its protein product is CASSAWTGGAKNIQYF.

This clonotype was counted ten times or more. The chain recombines TRBV28 with TRBJ2-1, with D unclear. Germline lookup yields CDR1 MDHEN and CDR2 SYDVKM. The CDR3 length is 13 residues. V was pared by 4 bases and J by 2 bases, with 6 bases between. CDR3 protein: CASSYATYNEQFF. Here the CDR3 DNA reads TGTGCCAGCAGTTATGCGACCTACAATGAGCAGTTCTTC.

To note about this clonotype: A clone one base away is much larger, so this may be a read error. The V and J genes are TRBV20-1 and TRBJ1-2, with D unresolved. The V gene's germline CDR1 is DFQATT and CDR2 SNEGSKA (reference sequence). This CDR3 is built from 14 residues. Trimming cost V 5 bases and J 4 bases, with 17 bases left between them. The CDR3 protein is CSAPTSRTGYGYTF. DNA for the CDR3: TGCAGTGCTCCGACATCACGGACTGGCTATGGCTACACCTTC.